The 16 T cell receptor beta chains below come from one sample, sequenced in a study of cytomegalovirus exposure and HLA in healthy donors (dated by TCRdb to 2016 to 2017). Library preparation was by the immunoSEQ multiplex PCR assay. For the multiplex PCR, a mixture combining 60 forward primers for TCR Vbeta segments and 13 reverse primers for TCR Jbeta segments was used. TCRdb holds this immuneACCESS table with in-frame rearrangements only. Some clones are missing; in checked studies, unresolved V genes explain under half, and the rest has no known cause. The sample table shows approximately 170,000 clones, and 70% to 80% are seen once. The ten biggest clones cover roughly 1.6% of the sample. Material for sequencing was PBMCs. These receptors came from a man aged 35-49 years in good health and CMV-seronegative.

This clone was observed a handful of times. V is TRBV18 and J is TRBJ2-7, with 11 bases lining up with TRBD1. Germline values: CDR1 KGHSH, CDR2 LQKENI. V shed 2 bases, J shed 6 bases, and the junction held 6 bases outside the gene matches. The CDR3 runs to 15 residues. The CDR3, as DNA: TGTGCCAGCTCACCATCGGGACAGGGGGATGGCGAGCAGTACGTC. This translates into CASSPSGQGDGEQYV.

In this sample, this clone turned up once. This chain joins TRBV19 and TRBJ2-6; no clear D. The CDR3 runs to 15 residues. V was shortened by 6 bases and J by 0 bases, with 9 bases between the two germline ends. Per the germline V gene, CDR1 is LNHDA and CDR2 is SQIVND (reference sequence). CDR3 DNA: TGTGCCAGTAGACCAGACTCCTCTGGGGCCAACGTCCTGACTTTC. This encodes CASRPDSSGANVLTF.

The chain combines TRBV28 with TRBJ2-3; 7 bases are shared with TRBD2. The CDR3 contains 15 residues. Germline CDR1 is MDHEN and CDR2 is SYDVKM. V lost 3 bases to trimming and J lost 10 bases; unmatched junction nucleotides: 13. CDR3 region: CASSFLGEGSSPQYF. DNA of the CDR3: TGTGCCAGCAGTTTCCTAGGGGAGGGGTCGTCTCCGCAGTATTTT. Variable domain in full (rest from reference TRBV28 and TRBJ2-3): DVKVTQSSRYLVKRTGEKVFLECVQDMDHENMFWYRQDPGLGLRLIYFSYDVKMKEKGDIPEGYSVSREKKERFSLILESASTNQTSMYLCASSFLGEGSSPQYFGPGTRLTVL.

As to this clone: One end of the junction varies from germline; a read error may be responsible. The chain has TRBV7-3 and TRBJ2-4, with 9 bases aligning to TRBD2. Germline-derived CDR1 and CDR2 are SGHTA and FQGTGA. This CDR3 has 15 residues. The CDR3 coding sequence is TGTGCCAGCAGCTTAGCGGGAGGGCCCCAAAACAGTCAGTACTTC. This codes for CASSLAGGPQNSQYF.

This clone was observed a handful of times. The V and J genes are TRBV10-3 and TRBJ2-7; D ambiguous. CDR3 length equals 14 residues. Germline lookup yields CDR1 ENHRY and CDR2 SYGVKD. V lost 3 bases and J lost 0, with 9 bases in between. CDR3 in DNA: TGTGCCATCAGTGACGCGCAGGTCTCCTACGAGCAGTACTTC. Translating it yields CAISDAQVSYEQYF.

J is TRBJ1-3 and V is TRBV15, with 7 bases identical to TRBD1. The V gene end was trimmed by 7 bases and the J gene end by 2 bases; junction bases not matched to a gene: 8. The germline V gene encodes CDR1 LNHNV and CDR2 YYDKDF (reference sequence). The CDR3 is 15 residues long. The CDR3 reads CATTQYGTAGNTIYF. CDR3 nucleotide sequence: TGTGCCACCACCCAATACGGGACAGCTGGAAACACCATATATTTT. Supplemented by reference TRBV15 and TRBJ1-3, the full variable domain reads DAMVIQNPRYQVTQFGKPVTLSCSQTLNHNVMYWYQQKSSQAPKLLFHYYDKDFNNEADTPDNFQSRRPNTSFCFLDIRSPGLGDTAMYLCATTQYGTAGNTIYFGEGSWLTVV.

J is TRBJ1-5 and V is TRBV9; TRBD1 matches 7 bases. Per germline, CDR1 SGDLS and CDR2 YYNGEE. The CDR3 has 16 amino acids. V gave up 4 bases and J gave up 4 bases; unmatched junction bases: 11. The CDR3 protein is CASSPDVGTANQPQHF. The CDR3 nucleotides are TGTGCCAGCAGCCCAGACGTCGGGACAGCAAATCAGCCCCAGCATTTT.

Notes on this clone: The identical CDR3 is also encoded by other nucleotide sequences in the sample. Here the CDR3 DNA reads TGCGCCAGCAGCTCCGGACTAGCGGGACGGAATGAGCAGTTCTTC. It specifies CASSSGLAGRNEQFF. The chain couples TRBV5-1 to TRBJ2-1, with TRBD2 matching over 12 bases. CDR3 size: 15 residues. The junction had 5 bases not matched to a gene; V was cut back by 3 bases and J by 7 bases. Germline V gives CDR1 SGHRS, CDR2 YFSETQ.

This clone has just one count. Mismatch with germline at one junction end may stem from a read error. The rearrangement links TRBV9 to TRBJ2-1, with 14 bases identical to TRBD2. Per germline, CDR1 SGDLS and CDR2 YYNGEE. The CDR3 loop spans 16 amino acids. The CDR3 loop reads CASSVGTSGSGNEQLF. The CDR3 DNA reads TGTGCCAGCAGCGTCGGGACTAGCGGGAGTGGAAATGAGCAGCTCTTC.

This clone was counted a few times. CDR3 coding DNA: TGTGCCAGCAGTTATAGTCTAGCGGGAGCGTACGAGCAGTACTTC. This encodes CASSYSLAGAYEQYF. This chain links TRBV6-6 with TRBJ2-7, with 10 bases aligning to TRBD2. This CDR3 contains 15 residues. Germline CDR1 reads MNHNY; CDR2 reads SVGAGI (reference sequence). J lost 4 bases, V lost 3 bases, and 6 bases had no gene match.

There are a few counts of this clone. This rearrangement joins TRBV6-6 to TRBJ1-5, with D maybe TRBD1 (5 bases). There are 15 residues in the CDR3. Trimming took 7 bases from V and 5 from J, leaving 18 bases between them. CDR1 and CDR2 from the germline V gene are MNHNY and SVGAGI (reference sequence). The CDR3 loop reads CASIAGGGGDQPQHF. The CDR3 coding sequence is TGTGCCAGCATCGCCGGAGGTGGGGGGGATCAGCCCCAGCATTTT.

The sample holds one count of this clone. The chain combines TRBV9 with TRBJ2-3; D may be TRBD1 (5 bases). V gave up 4 bases and J gave up 8 bases, with 17 bases separating them. Germline V gene data show CDR1 as SGDLS and CDR2 as YYNGEE. This CDR3 has 14 amino acids. The CDR3 spells CASSSPNWGPTQYF. In nucleotides, the CDR3 is TGTGCCAGCAGCTCCCCTAATTGGGGCCCTACGCAGTATTTT.

This rearrangement joins TRBV9 to TRBJ1-4; the match to TRBD1 covers 9 bases. J gave up 6 bases and V 3 bases, and 9 bases lay outside the gene matches. Germline V lookup: CDR1 SGDLS, CDR2 YYNGEE. The CDR3 sequence is 16 residues long. The CDR3 spells CASSGDPGQGDEKLFF. For the CDR3, the DNA is TGTGCCAGCAGCGGCGATCCGGGACAGGGTGATGAAAAACTGTTTTTT. Together with reference TRBV9 and TRBJ1-4, the CDR3 gives the full variable domain: DSGVTQTPKHLITATGQRVTLRCSPRSGDLSVYWYQQSLDQGLQFLIQYYNGEERAKGNILERFSAQQFPDLHSELNLSSLELGDSALYFCASSGDPGQGDEKLFFGSGTQLSVL.

This chain links TRBV9 with TRBJ2-7, with D perhaps matching TRBD2 (5 bases). This CDR3 region has 13 residues. The germline V and J ends were trimmed by 2 bases and 3 bases, with 9 bases remaining between them. Germline assignment: CDR1 SGDLS and CDR2 YYNGEE. The DNA for the CDR3 is TGTGCCAGCAGCGTTAGCGAGTACTACGAGCAGTACTTC. Amino acids: CASSVSEYYEQYF.

The J gene is TRBJ2-5, the V gene TRBV6-5, with TRBD2 matching 7 bases. Losses at the gene ends were 4 bases for V and 1 base for J; bases not matched to a gene: 6. There are 15 residues in the CDR3. Per germline, CDR1 MNHEY and CDR2 SVGAGI. CDR3 DNA sequence: TGTGCCAGCAGTTCAGTTACGGGGGGCCAAGAGACCCAGTACTTC. Translated, it gives CASSSVTGGQETQYF.

The chain couples TRBV27 to TRBJ2-3, with D perhaps TRBD2 (6 bases). This CDR3 comprises 15 residues. CDR1 and CDR2 (germline): MNHEY, SMNVEV (reference sequence). V was trimmed by 7 bases and J by 0 bases, leaving 14 bases between them. As DNA, the CDR3 is TGTGCCAGCACCCTCCTTGGAGGGAGCACAGATACGCAGTATTTT. Its translation: CASTLLGGSTDTQYF.